The next 21 T cell receptor beta chains were all read from a single sample in a study of radiotherapy plus CTLA-4 blockade in lung cancer (dated by TCRdb to between 2018 and 2020). The library was generated by the immunoSEQ multiplex PCR assay. Imported from immuneACCESS, the table was reduced by TCRdb to in-frame sequences with V and J called. These copies leave out some clones; in studies compared against another copy, an unresolved V gene accounts for under half, and the cause of the remainder is not known. This sample has about 90,000 clones in its table, and 55% to 75% of those were observed once. Over 12% of the sample goes to the ten largest clones. This sample comprised peripheral blood, obtained from a patient treated with radiotherapy plus ipilimumab. The receptor set was obtained from a human donor with non-small cell lung cancer that progressed on radiotherapy plus ipilimumab.

The rearrangement uses TRBV12-5 and TRBJ2-7; D remains ambiguous. Between the trimmed V and J ends, which lost 3 bases and 4 bases, there was a span of 4 bases. The CDR3 length is 11 residues. In germline, CDR1 is LGHNT, CDR2 FRNRAP. The CDR3 region has the DNA TGTGCTAGTGGTTTAGGTTACGAGCAGTACTTC. Amino acids: CASGLGYEQYF.

This chain uses TRBV6-6 with TRBJ2-1, with a weak D call TRBD1 (5 bases). Germline assignment: CDR1 MNHNY and CDR2 SVGAGI (reference sequence). Between the trimmed V and J ends, which lost 5 bases and 7 bases, there was a span of 9 bases. This CDR3 spans 12 amino acids. The CDR3 nucleotides read TGTGCCAGCAGTCCCACAGGTAATGAGCAGTTCTTC. Translated, it gives CASSPTGNEQFF.

The genes are TRBV9 and TRBJ2-5; possibly TRBD2 for D (5 bases). The ends were cut back, 4 bases at V and 2 bases at J, with 15 bases in the middle. There are 15 residues in the CDR3. Germline CDR1 and CDR2: SGDLS and YYNGEE. The CDR3 nucleotides are TGTGCCAGCAGCCCCCAGGTTGGAGGTCAAGAGACCCAGTACTTC. Its protein is CASSPQVGGQETQYF.

This clone was detected only a few times. J is TRBJ1-1 and V is TRBV7-2; D perhaps matches TRBD1 (5 bases). V was pared by 1 base and J by 5 bases, with 11 bases between. The CDR3 has 14 residues. The V gene's germline CDR1 is SGHTA and CDR2 FQGNSA. The CDR3 DNA follows: TGTGCCAGCAGCTTAGGGGTAGGGGTTACTGAAGCTTTCTTT. Translated: CASSLGVGVTEAFF.

This chain connects TRBV9 to TRBJ1-6; D possibly corresponds to TRBD1 (5 bases). Trimming took off 0 bases at V and 9 bases at J, with 10 bases between the two ends. Germline CDR1 and CDR2: SGDLS and YYNGEE. The CDR3 extends over 14 amino acids. CDR3 bases: TGTGCCAGCAGCGTAGGTCAGGGTGGTTCACCCCTCCACTTT. Translated, it gives CASSVGQGGSPLHF.

This clone was seen once. V and J are TRBV9 and TRBJ1-5; TRBD1 might be the D (5 bases). Germline assignment: CDR1 SGDLS and CDR2 YYNGEE. The CDR3 consists of 14 residues. Trimming removed 5 bases at V and 5 bases at J, with 14 bases between. CDR3 bases: TGTGCCAGCAGTCTAAAGGGAGGGGATCAGCCCCAGCATTTT. Translated, it gives CASSLKGGDQPQHF. Together with reference TRBV9 and TRBJ1-5, the CDR3 gives the full variable domain: DSGVTQTPKHLITATGQRVTLRCSPRSGDLSVYWYQQSLDQGLQFLIQYYNGEERAKGNILERFSAQQFPDLHSELNLSSLELGDSALYFCASSLKGGDQPQHFGDGTRLSIL.

The chain employs TRBV7-2 and TRBJ2-1; 14 bases fit TRBD2. Germline loops: CDR1 SGHTA, CDR2 FQGNSA. V dropped 5 bases and J dropped 6; count of bases not matched to a gene: 6. The CDR3 totals 16 residues. The CDR3, as DNA: TGTGCCAGCAGCCCGCGGACTAGCGGGAGGCTCAATGAGCAGTTCTTC. It codes for CASSPRTSGRLNEQFF.

The V gene is TRBV18, the J gene TRBJ1-1; TRBD1 matches 9 bases. Unmatched junction bases numbered 5, after V lost 2 bases and J lost 1 base. Per germline, CDR1 KGHSH and CDR2 LQKENI. The CDR3 totals 16 residues. The CDR3 loop reads CASSPYTGGRNTEAFF. The DNA of the CDR3 is TGTGCCAGCTCACCATACACAGGGGGCCGGAACACTGAAGCTTTCTTT.

The chain carries TRBV27 and TRBJ2-7, with a weak D call TRBD1 (6 bases). CDR3 length equals 13 residues. Germline values: CDR1 MNHEY, CDR2 SMNVEV (reference sequence). V was pared by 3 bases and J by 6 bases, with 12 bases between. For the CDR3, the DNA is TGTGCCAGCAGTTTGACAGGCTCCGGCGAGCAGTACTTC. It is translated as CASSLTGSGEQYF.

This clone was detected once. The chain couples TRBV27 to TRBJ1-1; D is unclear. Trimming took 5 bases from V and 4 from J, leaving 14 bases between them. Per the germline V gene, CDR1 is MNHEY and CDR2 is SMNVEV (reference sequence). The CDR3 runs to 14 residues. CDR3 sequence: CASSPLGGPTEAFF. Written as DNA, the CDR3 is TGTGCCAGCAGTCCGTTGGGAGGGCCCACTGAAGCTTTCTTT.

The chain joins TRBV7-6 to TRBJ1-2; 11 nucleotides align to TRBD1. Looked up from germline, CDR1 is SGHVS and CDR2 is FNYEAQ. The CDR3 contains 16 residues. V dropped 5 bases and J dropped 4; count of bases not matched to a gene: 9. The CDR3 DNA is TGTGCCAGCAGCCCGGGACAGGGGGGAGGCGGCTATGGCTACACCTTC. This translates into CASSPGQGGGGYGYTF.

The genes are TRBV11-3 and TRBJ1-1; possible D gene TRBD1, 6 bases. From germline, CDR1 is SGHNT and CDR2 YENEEA. This CDR3 is built from 14 residues. V was trimmed by 5 bases and J by 0 bases, leaving 10 bases between them. The CDR3 loop reads CASSLGHVNTEAFF. The CDR3, as DNA: TGTGCCAGCAGCCTGGGACACGTGAACACTGAAGCTTTCTTT. Variable domain in full (rest from reference TRBV11-3 and TRBJ1-1): EAGVVQSPRYKIIEKKQPVAFWCNPISGHNTLYWYLQNLGQGPELLIRYENEEAVDDSQLPKDRFSAERLKGVDSTLKIQPAELGDSAVYLCASSLGHVNTEAFFGQGTRLTVV.

The chain employs TRBV11-2 and TRBJ2-2, with D perhaps matching TRBD1 (5 bases). CDR3 length: 13 amino acids. From germline, CDR1 is SGHAT and CDR2 FQNNGV. V was cut by 8 bases and J by 8 bases, with 15 bases left in between. In nucleotides, the CDR3 is TGTGCCAGCTCTGACAGCAGGTGGGGGGAGCTGTTTTTT. Encoded protein: CASSDSRWGELFF.

CDR3 bases: TGTGCCAGCAGTTTAGGCGGTTTGGGGGCCGGAGGGTATCAGCCCCAGCATTTT. Translating it yields CASSLGGLGAGGYQPQHF. The chain uses TRBV28 and TRBJ1-5; D is perhaps TRBD1 (6 bases). Germline V gene sequence: CDR1 MDHEN, CDR2 SYDVKM. CDR3 length: 18 amino acids. Deletions cut 2 bases from V and 5 bases from J, with 22 bases between.

The rearrangement uses TRBV10-3 and TRBJ2-7; possible D gene TRBD1, 6 bases. The length of the CDR3 is 14 residues. Trimming removed 6 bases at V and 2 bases at J, with 14 bases between. Germline CDR1 and CDR2: ENHRY and SYGVKD. The CDR3 DNA reads as TGTGCCATCAGCAACTTACAGGGCGCCTACGAGCAGTACTTC. The encoded protein is CAISNLQGAYEQYF.

The chain couples TRBV2 to TRBJ2-3, with 9 positions matching TRBD1. Germline assignment: CDR1 SNHLY and CDR2 FYNNEI. The CDR3 totals 15 residues. V lost 6 bases and J lost 4; bases outside the gene matches: 8. CDR3 nucleotide sequence: TGTGCCAGCAGCTGGGCACAGGGGGCCTCAGATACGCAGTATTTT. It specifies CASSWAQGASDTQYF.

This clone came up many times. CDR3 in amino acids: CASSEGTVYLTQDEQFF. For the CDR3, the DNA is TGTGCCAGCAGTGAGGGGACCGTTTACCTAACTCAGGATGAGCAGTTCTTC. The V and J genes are TRBV6-1 and TRBJ2-1; the D gene could be TRBD1 or TRBD2 (5 bases each). Germline-derived CDR1 and CDR2 are MNHNS and SASEGT. The length of the CDR3 is 17 residues. V was shortened by 3 bases and J by 8 bases, with 23 bases between the two germline ends.

V gene TRBV21-1 combines with J gene TRBJ1-5. TRBV21-1 is an annotated pseudogene. The CDR3 covers 16 residues. CDR3 loop: CASSSTGSQNHQPQHF. The CDR3 nucleotides read TGTGCCAGCAGCTCTACCGGGTCCCAAAACCATCAGCCCCAGCATTTT.

The chain's CDR3 is CASSAGGGTNEKLFF. The CDR3 nucleotides are TGTGCCAGCAGTGCGGGGGGGGGTACTAATGAAAAACTGTTTTTT. The V gene is TRBV2, the J gene TRBJ1-4, with a tentative D call TRBD1 (5 bases). V was shortened by 4 bases and J by 2 bases, with 11 bases between the two germline ends. The CDR3 has 15 amino acids. CDR1 SNHLY and CDR2 FYNNEI come from the germline V gene.

This chain joins TRBV20-1 and TRBJ1-2, with TRBD1 as a possible D gene (5 bases). V lost 7 bases, J lost 4 bases, and 10 bases lay in between. The CDR3 has 11 amino acids. The germline gives CDR1 DFQATT, CDR2 SNEGSKA (reference sequence). The CDR3 reads CSESRGYGYTF. CDR3 sequence (DNA): TGCAGTGAGTCAAGGGGCTATGGCTACACCTTC.

The chain uses TRBV5-1 and TRBJ2-2, with a possible D match to TRBD2 (5 bases). CDR3 length: 16 residues. The V gene lost 0 bases and the J gene lost 7 bases, with 16 bases spanning the gap. Per germline, CDR1 SGHRS and CDR2 YFSETQ. The CDR3 DNA sequence: TGCGCCAGCAGCTTGGAAAGCCGAGCGGTCAACGGGGAGCTGTTTTTT. This gives the protein CASSLESRAVNGELFF.